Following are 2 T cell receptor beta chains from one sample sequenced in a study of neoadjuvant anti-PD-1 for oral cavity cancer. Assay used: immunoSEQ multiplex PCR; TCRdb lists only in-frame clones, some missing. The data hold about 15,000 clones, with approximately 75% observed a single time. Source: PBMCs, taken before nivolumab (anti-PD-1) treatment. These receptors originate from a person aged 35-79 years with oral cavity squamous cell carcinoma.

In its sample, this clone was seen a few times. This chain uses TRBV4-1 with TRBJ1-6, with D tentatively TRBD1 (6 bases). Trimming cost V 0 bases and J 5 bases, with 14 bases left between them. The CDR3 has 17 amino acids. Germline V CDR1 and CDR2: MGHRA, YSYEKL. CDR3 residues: CASSQEGGVGNNSPLHF. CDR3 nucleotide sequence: TGCGCCAGCAGCCAAGAAGGGGGTGTGGGTAATAATTCACCCCTCCACTTT.

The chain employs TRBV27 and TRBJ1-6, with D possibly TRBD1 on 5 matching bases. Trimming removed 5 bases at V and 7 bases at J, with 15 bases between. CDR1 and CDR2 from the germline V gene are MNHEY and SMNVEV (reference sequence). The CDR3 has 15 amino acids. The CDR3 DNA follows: TGTGCCAGCAGTGTAGGGGCAGGAGGAAATTCACCCCTCCACTTT. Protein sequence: CASSVGAGGNSPLHF.